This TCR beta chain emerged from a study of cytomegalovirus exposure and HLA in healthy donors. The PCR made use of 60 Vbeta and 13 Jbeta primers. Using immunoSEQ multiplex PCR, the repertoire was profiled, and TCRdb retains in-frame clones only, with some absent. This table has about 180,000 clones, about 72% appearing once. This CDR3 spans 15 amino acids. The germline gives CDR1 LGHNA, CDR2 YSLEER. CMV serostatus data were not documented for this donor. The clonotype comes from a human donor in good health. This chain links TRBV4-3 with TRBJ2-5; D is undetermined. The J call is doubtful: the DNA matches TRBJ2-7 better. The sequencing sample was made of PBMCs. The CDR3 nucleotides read TGCGCCAGCAGCCACTCTCCTGGCGACTCCTACGAGCAGTACTTC. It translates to CASSHSPGDSYEQYF.